Listed here are 2 T cell receptor beta chains from one sample, sequenced in a study of identical twins. One entry per CDR3 protein, called by TCRdb with MiXCR from the 5' RACE reads. The sample includes about 890,000 distinct CDR3 sequences, around 12% of them seen just once. These same records also appear under a second study, on yellow fever vaccine responses in identical twins.

Material: PBMCs. Source of these receptors: a woman aged 18-35 years in good health.

The rearrangement links TRBV4-1 to TRBJ2-7; D is possibly TRBD2 (6 bases). The CDR3 contains 14 residues. Germline loops: CDR1 MGHRA, CDR2 YSYEKL. The germline V and J ends were trimmed by 3 bases and 0 bases, with 9 bases remaining between them. The CDR3 reads CASSQTSFSYEQYV. The CDR3 DNA reads as TGCGCCAGCAGCCAGACTAGTTTCTCCTACGAGCAGTACGTC.

This clonotype was detected ten times or more. The chain employs TRBV15 and TRBJ1-5; the D gene is possibly TRBD1 (6 bases). The CDR3 is made up of 13 amino acids. Germline V lookup: CDR1 LNHNV, CDR2 YYDKDF (reference sequence). Trimming left V 5 bases short and J 5 bases short, with 10 bases between. As DNA, the CDR3 is TGTGCCACCAGCCGGGACACATATCAGCCCCAGCATTTT. This codes for CATSRDTYQPQHF.